This is a list of T cell receptor beta chains from one sample in a study of OX40 agonist ivuxolimab in advanced cancers. TCRdb keeps only in-frame clones here, not all; method: immunoSEQ multiplex PCR. The sample holds about 67,000 clones, approximately 80% seen once. Material: CD4+ or CD8+ T cells sorted from blood, obtained in a trial of the OX40 agonist ivuxolimab. These TCRs come from an adult with an advanced solid tumor such as melanoma, head and neck, liver or kidney cancer. Each CDR3 is given with its conserved first and last residue.

CDR3 length: 14; V gene: TRBV2; J gene: TRBJ2-7; CDR3 protein: CASSGSSGSWEQYF
CDR3 length: 15; V gene: TRBV11-3; J gene: TRBJ2-7; CDR3 protein: CASSPGQGAHDEQYF
CDR3 length: 15; V gene: TRBV7-2; J gene: TRBJ2-7; CDR3 protein: CASSLAAGGPYEQYF
CDR3 length: 14; V gene: TRBV29-1; J gene: TRBJ1-2; CDR3 protein: CSAPGPLRDHGYTF
CDR3 length: 13; V gene: TRBV6-1; J gene: TRBJ2-4; CDR3 protein: CASSEYTKQSEYF
CDR3 length: 14; V gene: TRBV19; J gene: TRBJ1-2; CDR3 protein: CASSRTGQDYGYTF
CDR3 length: 12; V gene: TRBV11-2; J gene: TRBJ2-7; CDR3 protein: CASSGASDEQYF
CDR3 length: 14; V gene: TRBV27; J gene: TRBJ1-2; CDR3 protein: CASSHYTQGRSYTF
CDR3 length: 18; V gene: TRBV9; J gene: TRBJ2-3; CDR3 protein: CASSLTEGTSGRTDTQYF
CDR3 length: 16; V gene: TRBV28; J gene: TRBJ2-4; CDR3 protein: CASSLFPGGAKNIQYF
CDR3 length: 11; V gene: TRBV28; J gene: TRBJ1-5; CDR3 protein: CASSSDQPQHF
CDR3 length: 13; V gene: TRBV28; J gene: TRBJ1-1; CDR3 protein: CASNSPMNTEAFF
CDR3 length: 15; V gene: TRBV6-1; J gene: TRBJ1-2; CDR3 protein: CASSEAGRGHYGYTF
CDR3 length: 14; V gene: TRBV6-6; J gene: TRBJ2-2; CDR3 protein: CASRPSAAAGELFF
CDR3 length: 16; V gene: TRBV5-6; J gene: TRBJ2-3; CDR3 protein: CASSSTGDMGTDTQYF
CDR3 length: 16; V gene: TRBV14; J gene: TRBJ2-1; CDR3 protein: CASSRQGTGSYNEQFF
CDR3 length: 14; V gene: TRBV5-1; J gene: TRBJ1-1; CDR3 protein: CASSLGTLNTEAFF
CDR3 length: 15; V gene: TRBV6-5; J gene: TRBJ1-1; CDR3 protein: CASSWTDPRVTEAFF
CDR3 length: 16; V gene: TRBV7-2; J gene: TRBJ2-3; CDR3 protein: CASSWSGDSSTDTQYF
CDR3 length: 13; V gene: TRBV10-2; J gene: TRBJ2-7; CDR3 protein: CASSVGQGYEQYF
CDR3 length: 15; V gene: TRBV19; J gene: TRBJ2-5; CDR3 protein: CASSIGKQARETQYF
CDR3 length: 18; V gene: TRBV7-2; J gene: TRBJ1-2; CDR3 protein: CASSLGLSSRYPNYGYTF
CDR3 length: 14; V gene: TRBV6-4; J gene: TRBJ2-1; CDR3 protein: CASKAEGSYNEQFF
CDR3 length: 16; V gene: TRBV21-1; J gene: TRBJ2-3; CDR3 protein: CASSKKPPTFTDTQYF
CDR3 length: 15; V gene: TRBV5-4; J gene: TRBJ2-1; CDR3 protein: CASSALTGAYNEQFF
CDR3 length: 15; V gene: TRBV30; J gene: TRBJ2-1; CDR3 protein: CAWSLKPGQDNEQFF
CDR3 length: 14; V gene: TRBV7-9; J gene: TRBJ2-3; CDR3 protein: CASSFPRGTDTQYF
CDR3 length: 16; V gene: TRBV7-9; J gene: TRBJ1-3; CDR3 protein: CASSAWTGRSGNTIYF
CDR3 length: 17; V gene: TRBV5-1; J gene: TRBJ2-3; CDR3 protein: CASSELIAGAGTDTQYF
CDR3 length: 15; V gene: TRBV25-1; J gene: TRBJ1-4; CDR3 protein: CATSRTGQGREKLFF
CDR3 length: 15; V gene: TRBV7-2; J gene: TRBJ2-1; CDR3 protein: CASSDRGQSYNEQFF
CDR3 length: 13; V gene: TRBV7-2; J gene: TRBJ1-1; CDR3 protein: CASSRTSGTEAFF
CDR3 length: 14; V gene: TRBV2; J gene: TRBJ2-1; CDR3 protein: CASSEDGTGDEQFF
CDR3 length: 15; V gene: TRBV7-3; J gene: TRBJ1-1; CDR3 protein: CASSLMAGGNTEAFF
CDR3 length: 15; V gene: TRBV5-5; J gene: TRBJ2-7; CDR3 protein: CASSLELQGVYEQYF
CDR3 length: 16; V gene: TRBV7-9; J gene: TRBJ2-3; CDR3 protein: CASRTQGARGTDTQYF
CDR3 length: 14; V gene: TRBV6-1; J gene: TRBJ2-2; CDR3 protein: CASSEQGGAGELFF
CDR3 length: 15; V gene: TRBV10-3; J gene: TRBJ2-7; CDR3 protein: CAISLGQGAVYEQYF
CDR3 length: 14; V gene: TRBV7-2; J gene: TRBJ2-3; CDR3 protein: CASSLVVGTDTQYF
CDR3 length: 18; V gene: TRBV7-2; J gene: TRBJ2-1; CDR3 protein: CASSLVFGTSGRASEQFF
CDR3 length: 20; V gene: TRBV30; J gene: TRBJ2-1; CDR3 protein: CAWREIRLAGGPGSYNEQFF
CDR3 length: 13; V gene: TRBV7-9; J gene: TRBJ2-5; CDR3 protein: CASSSGIGETQYF
CDR3 length: 13; V gene: TRBV27; J gene: TRBJ2-1; CDR3 protein: CVSSPDSYNEQFF
CDR3 length: 14; V gene: TRBV2; J gene: TRBJ1-1; CDR3 protein: CASTTGRMNTEAFF
CDR3 length: 15; V gene: TRBV27; J gene: TRBJ2-5; CDR3 protein: CASRLYPGLEETQYF
CDR3 length: 17; V gene: TRBV15; J gene: TRBJ1-2; CDR3 protein: CATSRDAQGNIGDGYTF
CDR3 length: 17; V gene: TRBV2; J gene: TRBJ2-2; CDR3 protein: CASKPGRREGNTGELFF
CDR3 length: 14; V gene: TRBV10-3; J gene: TRBJ1-2; CDR3 protein: CAITDETWGYGYTF
CDR3 length: 14; V gene: TRBV6-6; J gene: TRBJ1-4; CDR3 protein: CASRTGGGDEKLFF
CDR3 length: 15; V gene: TRBV30; J gene: TRBJ2-5; CDR3 protein: CAWSYGGGMGETQYF
CDR3 length: 14; V gene: TRBV9; J gene: TRBJ1-3; CDR3 protein: CASSAGLSGNTIYF